The source of this TCR beta chain is a study of T cells in Graves' hyperthyroidism and ophthalmopathy. As for the study in general: It was at initial diagnosis, before any treatment, that peripheral blood was collected. General study results and limits: Among clonotypes expanded in thyroid above 0.001, most were also found in blood.

Patients were aged 18 to 65, had disease duration under 2 months, and had newly diagnosed hyperthyroidism. The blood sample predates any ophthalmopathy symptoms, coming from first hyperthyroidism diagnosis. CDR3 size: 16 residues. V was clipped by 6 bases and J by 2 bases; unmatched bases: 8. Many counts were recorded for this clonotype. What it binds is not known. Amplification of TCR beta CDR3 regions used RNA as the template. During a first-round RT-PCR of the TCR CDR3, the HTBI primer set was used. TCRdb re-called the multiplex PCR reads with MiXCR, one entry per CDR3 protein. This sample has approximately 260,000 distinct CDR3 sequences; approximately 16% occur once, and the top ten carry over 30%.

Specimen: blood. The genes are TRBV12-3 or TRBV12-4 and TRBJ2-3; TRBD2 matches 10 bases. The clonotype was recovered from a woman aged 45-59 years with Graves' hyperthyroidism that later progressed to Graves' ophthalmopathy. CDR3 protein: CASSTRLAGVTDTQYF. The CDR3 bases are TGTGCCAGCAGCACTCGCCTAGCGGGAGTCACAGATACGCAGTATTTT.